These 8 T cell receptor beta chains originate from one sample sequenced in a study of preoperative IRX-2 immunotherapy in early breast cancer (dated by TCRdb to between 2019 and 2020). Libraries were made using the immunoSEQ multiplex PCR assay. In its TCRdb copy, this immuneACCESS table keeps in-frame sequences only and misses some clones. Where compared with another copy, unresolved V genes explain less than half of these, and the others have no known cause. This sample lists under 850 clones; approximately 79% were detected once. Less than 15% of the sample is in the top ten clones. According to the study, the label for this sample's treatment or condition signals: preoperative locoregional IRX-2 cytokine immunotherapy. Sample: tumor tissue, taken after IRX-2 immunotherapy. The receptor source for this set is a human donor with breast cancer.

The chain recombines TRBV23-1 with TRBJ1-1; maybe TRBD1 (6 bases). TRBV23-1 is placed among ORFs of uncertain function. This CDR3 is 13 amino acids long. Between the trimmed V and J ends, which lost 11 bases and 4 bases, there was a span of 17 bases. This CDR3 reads CAAQGGLSTEAFF. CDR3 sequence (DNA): TGCGCCGCACAAGGGGGATTGTCCACTGAAGCTTTCTTT.

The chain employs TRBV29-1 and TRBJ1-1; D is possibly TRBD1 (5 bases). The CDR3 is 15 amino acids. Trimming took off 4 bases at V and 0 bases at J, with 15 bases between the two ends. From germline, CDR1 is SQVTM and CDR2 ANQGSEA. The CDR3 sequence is CSVAGNRPMNTEAFF. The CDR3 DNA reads TGCAGCGTTGCCGGTAACAGGCCTATGAACACTGAAGCTTTCTTT. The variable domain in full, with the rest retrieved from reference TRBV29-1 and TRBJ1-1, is SAVISQKPSRDICQRGTSLTIQCQVDSQVTMMFWYRQQPGQSLTLIATANQGSEATYESGFVIDKFPISRPNLTFSTLTVSNMSPEDSSIYLCSVAGNRPMNTEAFFGQGTRLTVV.

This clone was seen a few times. CDR3 sequence reads: CASSRDSTGIGTEAFF. As DNA, the CDR3 is TGTGCCAGTAGTAGAGATTCCACAGGGATAGGCACTGAAGCTTTCTTT. This chain connects TRBV19 to TRBJ1-1; D perhaps matches TRBD1 (6 bases). V was cut by 4 bases and J by 4 bases, with 19 bases left in between. Germline V CDR1 and CDR2: LNHDA, SQIVND (reference sequence). The CDR3 runs 16 residues. The full variable domain, with the rest looked up from reference TRBV19 and TRBJ1-1, is DGGITQSPKYLFRKEGQNVTLSCEQNLNHDAMYWYRQDPGQGLRLIYYSQIVNDFQKGDIAEGYSVSREKKESFPLTVTSAQKNPTAFYLCASSRDSTGIGTEAFFGQGTRLTVV.

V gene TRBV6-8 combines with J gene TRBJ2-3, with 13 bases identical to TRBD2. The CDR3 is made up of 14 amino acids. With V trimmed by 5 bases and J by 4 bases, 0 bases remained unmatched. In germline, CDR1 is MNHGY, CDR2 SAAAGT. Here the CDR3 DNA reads TGTGCCAGCAGTGGACTAGCGGGGGCAGATACGCAGTATTTT. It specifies CASSGLAGADTQYF.

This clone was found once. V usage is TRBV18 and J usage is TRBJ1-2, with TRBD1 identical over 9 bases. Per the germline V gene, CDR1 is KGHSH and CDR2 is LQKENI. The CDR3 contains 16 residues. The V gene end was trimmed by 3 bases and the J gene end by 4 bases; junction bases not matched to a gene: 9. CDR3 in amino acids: CASSPGQGSMGYGYTF. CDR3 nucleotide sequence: TGTGCCAGCTCACCGGGACAGGGTAGTATGGGCTATGGCTACACCTTC.

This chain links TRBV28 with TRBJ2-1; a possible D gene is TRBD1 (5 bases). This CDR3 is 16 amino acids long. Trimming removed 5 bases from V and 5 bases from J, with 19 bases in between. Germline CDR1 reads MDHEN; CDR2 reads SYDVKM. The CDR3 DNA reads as TGTGCCAGCAGTGCCCCCCCTCTGGACACCAACAATGAGCAGTTCTTC. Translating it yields CASSAPPLDTNNEQFF.

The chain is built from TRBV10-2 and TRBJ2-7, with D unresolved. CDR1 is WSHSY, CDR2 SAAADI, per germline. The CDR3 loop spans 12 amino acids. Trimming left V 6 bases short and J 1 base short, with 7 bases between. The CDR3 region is CASRDLSYEQYF. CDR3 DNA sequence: TGCGCCAGCAGGGACCTTTCCTACGAGCAGTACTTC.

In DNA form, the CDR3 reads TGTGCCTGGAGTAAGAGGGGGACCCAGACCCAGTACTTC. This encodes CAWSKRGTQTQYF. V is TRBV30 and J is TRBJ2-5; D might be TRBD1 (6 bases). The ends were cut back, 2 bases at V and 6 bases at J, with 13 bases in the middle. The CDR3 totals 13 residues. Germline V gene lookup returns CDR1 GTSNPN and CDR2 SVGIG (reference sequence).